Listed here are 20 T cell receptor beta chains from one sample, sequenced in a study of shared clonotypes between healthy human individuals. The table came from immunoSEQ multiplex PCR; TCRdb's copy has only in-frame clones and leaves some out. The sample contains more than 1.2 million clones, around 98.5% of which appear only once. The sequencing input was naive CD4+ T cells sorted from blood. Subset given: CD45RA+ positively selected. Every receptor here comes from a man aged 25-40 years in good health.

The chain uses TRBV5-1 and TRBJ2-1, with 13 bases identical to TRBD2. Germline-derived CDR1 and CDR2 are SGHRS and YFSETQ. Trimming at V came to 0 bases and at J to 4 bases, leaving 4 bases not matched to a gene. The CDR3 has 17 residues. This CDR3 reads CASSLAGTSGNYNEQFF. Here the CDR3 DNA reads TGCGCCAGCAGCTTGGCCGGGACTAGCGGGAATTACAATGAGCAGTTCTTC. Filled out from reference TRBV5-1 and TRBJ2-1, the complete variable domain reads KAGVTQTPRYLIKTRGQQVTLSCSPISGHRSVSWYQQTPGQGLQFLFEYFSETQRNKGNFPGRFSGRQFSNSRSEMNVSTLELGDSALYLCASSLAGTSGNYNEQFFGPGTRLTVL.

The chain combines TRBV18 with TRBJ2-7, with TRBD2 matching 10 bases. The junction had 15 bases not matched to a gene; V was cut back by 4 bases and J by 3 bases. The V gene's germline CDR1 is KGHSH and CDR2 LQKENI. The CDR3 extends over 18 amino acids. Here the CDR3 DNA reads TGTGCCAGCTCACTAAAGGGAGCTAGCGGGAGAACGGGCTACGAGCAGTACTTC. Its translation is CASSLKGASGRTGYEQYF.

The chain employs TRBV11-3 and TRBJ2-7, with 8 bases aligning to TRBD1. Trimming at V came to 3 bases and at J to 4 bases, leaving 11 bases not matched to a gene. The CDR3 sequence is 16 residues long. The germline V gene has CDR1 SGHNT and CDR2 YENEEA. The CDR3 reads CASSFLITGGAYEQYF. The DNA of the CDR3 is TGTGCCAGCAGCTTCTTAATTACAGGGGGTGCTTACGAGCAGTACTTC.

V usage is TRBV29-1 and J usage is TRBJ2-3; possible D gene TRBD1, 6 bases. Germline CDR1 SQVTM, CDR2 ANQGSEA. Trimming took 4 bases from V and 2 from J, leaving 19 bases between them. CDR3 length: 16 residues. Here the CDR3 DNA reads TGCAGCGTTGGGGGATCGGGACACGGGGACACAGATACGCAGTATTTT. The encoded protein is CSVGGSGHGDTDTQYF.

The chain is built from TRBV5-1 and TRBJ2-7, with TRBD1 matching over 9 bases. Germline V CDR1 and CDR2: SGHRS, YFSETQ. With 1 base clipped from V and 6 bases from J, the junction kept 2 bases outside the gene matches. CDR3 length equals 13 residues. This CDR3 reads CASSLTGGGEQYF. The CDR3 DNA sequence: TGCGCCAGCAGCTTGACAGGGGGCGGCGAGCAGTACTTC.

For the CDR3, the DNA is TGTGCCAGCAGCAAAGGCCCCGGACTAGCGCCGTACAATGAGCAGTTCTTC. This codes for CASSKGPGLAPYNEQFF. The rearrangement links TRBV21-1 to TRBJ2-1; the DNA was not used to check the table's D call, TRBD2. TRBV21-1 is given as a pseudogene. The CDR3 has 17 residues.

J is TRBJ2-3 and V is TRBV11-2; perhaps TRBD2 as D (5 bases). Looked up from germline, CDR1 is SGHAT and CDR2 is FQNNGV. V lost 5 bases to trimming and J lost 2 bases, with 14 bases between them. CDR3 length equals 15 residues. CDR3 sequence reads: CASSLTTRYTDTQYF. The CDR3 nucleotides read TGTGCCAGCAGCCTCACTACTAGATACACAGATACGCAGTATTTT.

The chain uses TRBV15 and TRBJ2-2; 12 bases agree with TRBD1. CDR3 size: 19 residues. The V and J ends lost 3 bases and 6 bases, in that order; junction bases with no gene match: 14. The germline gives CDR1 LNHNV, CDR2 YYDKDF (reference sequence). The CDR3 DNA reads as TGTGCCACCAGCAGGGGACGCGGGACAGGGGGCCAGGGGCCCGGGGAGCTGTTTTTT. This gives the protein CATSRGRGTGGQGPGELFF. The entire variable domain, with the rest obtained from reference TRBV15 and TRBJ2-2, is as follows: DAMVIQNPRYQVTQFGKPVTLSCSQTLNHNVMYWYQQKSSQAPKLLFHYYDKDFNNEADTPDNFQSRRPNTSFCFLDIRSPGLGDTAMYLCATSRGRGTGGQGPGELFFGEGSRLTVL.

The rearrangement links TRBV28 to TRBJ1-1; D is undetermined. Germline-derived CDR1 and CDR2 are MDHEN and SYDVKM. This CDR3 has 15 amino acids. The V and J ends lost 5 bases and 3 bases respectively, with 16 bases between them. The CDR3 sequence: CASSPRRGQHTEAFF. The CDR3 DNA reads TGTGCCAGCAGTCCCCGGAGAGGGCAACACACTGAAGCTTTCTTT.

The V gene is TRBV7-2, the J gene TRBJ2-7; D perhaps matches TRBD1 (6 bases). V was cut by 3 bases and J by 0 bases, with 9 bases left in between. This CDR3 has 14 residues. Germline CDR1 SGHTA, CDR2 FQGNSA. CDR3: CASSLYRVSYEQYF. The DNA for the CDR3 is TGTGCCAGCAGCTTGTACAGGGTCTCCTACGAGCAGTACTTC. Full variable domain (missing parts from reference TRBV7-2 and TRBJ2-7): GAGVSQSPSNKVTEKGKDVELRCDPISGHTALYWYRQSLGQGLEFLIYFQGNSAPDKSGLPSDRFSAERTGGSVSTLTIQRTQQEDSAVYLCASSLYRVSYEQYFGPGTRLTVT.

The chain carries TRBV5-6 and TRBJ2-3; TRBD1 matches 10 bases. With V trimmed by 4 bases and J by 7 bases, 6 bases remained unmatched. The CDR3 length is 14 residues. Germline assignment: CDR1 SGHDT and CDR2 YYEEEE. As DNA, the CDR3 is TGTGCCAGCAGCACGGACAGGGGGAGCAATACGCAGTATTTT. This translates into CASSTDRGSNTQYF.

This chain uses TRBV5-1 with TRBJ2-7, with 7 bases that match TRBD2. This CDR3 region has 14 residues. Germline V gives CDR1 SGHRS, CDR2 YFSETQ. J gave up 3 bases and V 5 bases, and 8 bases lay outside the gene matches. The CDR3 region has the DNA TGCGCCAGCAGAATTATGCTAGCGGACTACGAGCAGTACTTC. Translating gives CASRIMLADYEQYF.

This chain links TRBV7-8 with TRBJ2-5, with TRBD1 identical over 11 bases. V lost 1 base, J lost 4 bases, and 5 bases stayed unmatched. The CDR3 is made up of 16 amino acids. Per the germline V gene, CDR1 is SGHVS and CDR2 is FQNEAQ. CDR3 region: CASSLGPGQGGETQYF. DNA for the CDR3: TGTGCCAGCAGCTTAGGTCCGGGACAGGGGGGAGAGACCCAGTACTTC.

V gene TRBV7-7 combines with J gene TRBJ2-2; D tentatively reads TRBD1 or TRBD2 (6 bases each). The length of the CDR3 is 18 residues. CDR1 and CDR2 (germline): SSHAT, FNYEAQ (reference sequence). With 2 bases removed from V and 0 bases from J, the gap between germline ends came to 16 bases. The CDR3 loop is CASSLMFIGGTNTGELFF. The CDR3 nucleotides are TGTGCCAGCAGCTTAATGTTTATAGGGGGGACGAACACCGGGGAGCTGTTTTTT.

J is TRBJ2-5 and V is TRBV5-5, with 10 bases that match TRBD1. V dropped 2 bases and J dropped 3; count of bases not matched to a gene: 7. The germline CDR1 and CDR2 sequences are SGHKS and YYEKEE (reference sequence). The CDR3 contains 16 residues. The CDR3 region is CASSFGMGTGEETQYF. The CDR3 region has the DNA TGTGCCAGCAGCTTCGGGATGGGGACAGGGGAAGAGACCCAGTACTTC.

The chain is built from TRBV28 and TRBJ1-5; 9 bases match TRBD1. The length of the CDR3 is 17 residues. Germline assignment: CDR1 MDHEN and CDR2 SYDVKM. V lost 6 bases, J lost 2 bases, and 11 bases stayed unmatched. CDR3 sequence: CASSPDRGGTRNQPQHF. As DNA, the CDR3 is TGTGCCAGCAGCCCCGACAGGGGGGGGACCCGCAATCAGCCCCAGCATTTT.

This clone came up once. The chain joins TRBV5-1 to TRBJ2-7; D is tentatively TRBD1 or TRBD2 (5 bases each). Trimming took 3 bases from V and 2 from J, leaving 15 bases between them. Germline CDR1 is SGHRS and CDR2 is YFSETQ. The CDR3 covers 15 residues. In nucleotides, the CDR3 is TGCGCCAGCAGCTGGTCGAGGGGTTCGACCTACGAGCAGTACTTC. Translating it yields CASSWSRGSTYEQYF.

V is TRBV4-1 and J is TRBJ2-7, with 10 nucleotides matching TRBD1. CDR1 and CDR2 from the germline V gene are MGHRA and YSYEKL. The CDR3 consists of 16 residues. With V trimmed by 5 bases and J by 1 base, 8 bases remained unmatched. CDR3 nucleotides: TGCGCCAGCAGCAATGATCGGACAGGGGGTTCCTACGAGCAGTACTTC. Its protein product is CASSNDRTGGSYEQYF.

The chain joins TRBV4-3 to TRBJ2-1, with D uncertain. Per germline, CDR1 LGHNA and CDR2 YSLEER. The CDR3 loop spans 13 amino acids. V was pared by 4 bases and J by 5 bases, with 9 bases between. The CDR3 reads CASSRKLDNEQFF. DNA for the CDR3: TGCGCCAGCAGCCGCAAGCTTGACAATGAGCAGTTCTTC.

The chain joins TRBV18 to TRBJ2-1, with D uncertain. The length of the CDR3 is 11 residues. The germline gives CDR1 KGHSH, CDR2 LQKENI. Trimming cost V 5 bases and J 5 bases, with 4 bases left between them. CDR3 nucleotide sequence: TGTGCCAGCTCATTTGACAATGAGCAGTTCTTC. This gives the protein CASSFDNEQFF.